These 31 T cell receptor beta chains share one sample of origin, sequenced in a study of T cells in Graves' hyperthyroidism and ophthalmopathy. RNA transcripts served as the template for amplifying TCR beta CDR3 regions. Researchers ran a first-round RT-PCR on the TCR CDR3 using the HTBI primer set. TCRdb re-derived calls from the multiplex PCR reads in MiXCR, one entry per CDR3 protein. The sample gives around 350,000 distinct CDR3 sequences, about 25% of which show up once; about 70% is in the top ten. Sequenced: blood. These receptors all stem from a man between 50 and 59 years old with Graves' hyperthyroidism.

The genes are TRBV24-1 and TRBJ1-5; D is ambiguous. Germline values: CDR1 KGHDR, CDR2 SFDVKD. The CDR3 sequence is 14 residues long. With 4 bases removed from V and 0 bases from J, the gap between germline ends came to 6 bases. CDR3 bases: TGTGCCACCAGTGAGCGTAATAGCAATCAGCCCCAGCATTTT. Protein sequence: CATSERNSNQPQHF.

The V call is TRBV12-3 or TRBV12-4, the J call TRBJ2-5, with D unresolved. This CDR3 contains 11 residues. V was trimmed by 5 bases and J by 8 bases, leaving 9 bases between them. CDR3 region: CASSPDVTQYF. CDR3 coding DNA: TGTGCCAGCAGTCCGGACGTCACCCAGTACTTC.

V is TRBV7-3 and J is TRBJ1-2; D uncertain. The CDR3 contains 14 residues. Germline assignment: CDR1 SGHTA and CDR2 FQGTGA. Trimming left V 8 bases short and J 3 bases short, with 16 bases between. The CDR3 here is CASYPPRRDYGYTF. CDR3 DNA: TGTGCCAGCTATCCGCCCAGAAGAGACTATGGCTACACCTTC.

This clonotype was seen repeatedly, ten times or more. The chain carries TRBV11-2 and TRBJ2-1; TRBD2 matches at 12 bases. The CDR3 length is 15 residues. CDR1 is SGHAT, CDR2 FQNNGV, per germline. After removal of 2 bases from V and 7 bases from J, the junction contained 3 bases not matched to a gene. The CDR3 sequence is CASSLLAGGPNEQFF. In DNA form, the CDR3 reads TGTGCCAGCAGCTTACTAGCGGGAGGGCCAAATGAGCAGTTCTTC.

The V and J genes are TRBV18 and TRBJ2-7, with a weak D call TRBD1 (6 bases). The CDR3 length is 15 residues. CDR1 KGHSH and CDR2 LQKENI come from the germline V gene. Trimming left V 3 bases short and J 1 base short, with 13 bases between. The CDR3 spells CASSPLIGQSYEQYF. In DNA form, the CDR3 reads TGTGCCAGCTCACCCTTAATAGGACAGTCCTACGAGCAGTACTTC.

The V gene is TRBV19, the J gene TRBJ1-1, with no clear D. CDR1 LNHDA and CDR2 SQIVND come from the germline V gene (reference sequence). There are 14 residues in the CDR3. The germline V and J ends were trimmed by 5 bases and 2 bases, with 12 bases remaining between them. For the CDR3, the DNA is TGTGCCAGTAGTGTAAAACGAGCCAACACTGAAGCTTTCTTT. This encodes CASSVKRANTEAFF. The whole variable domain, filled in from reference TRBV19 and TRBJ1-1, reads DGGITQSPKYLFRKEGQNVTLSCEQNLNHDAMYWYRQDPGQGLRLIYYSQIVNDFQKGDIAEGYSVSREKKESFPLTVTSAQKNPTAFYLCASSVKRANTEAFFGQGTRLTVV.

Comments on this clonotype: One junction end does not reproduce the germline sequence, and a read error may be involved. V gene TRBV2 combines with J gene TRBJ1-2; D perhaps matches TRBD1 (5 bases). Germline V lookup: CDR1 SNHLY, CDR2 FYNNEI. The CDR3 has 14 amino acids. DNA of the CDR3: TGTACCAGCAGTGAAGCGGACACCGATGGCGGCTACACCTTC. Protein product: CTSSEADTDGGYTF.

In this sample, this clonotype turned up a few times. The rearrangement links TRBV9 to TRBJ2-3, with D maybe TRBD2 (6 bases). V shed 7 bases and J shed 0 bases, with 15 bases lying between them. CDR1 and CDR2 from the germline V gene are SGDLS and YYNGEE. This CDR3 has 15 residues. The CDR3 nucleotides read TGTGCCAGCGGCCCGCCGGGGAGGAGCACAGATACGCAGTATTTT. The encoded protein is CASGPPGRSTDTQYF.

The chain links TRBV28 to TRBJ1-2; weak D call: TRBD1 (5 bases). Looked up from germline, CDR1 is MDHEN and CDR2 is SYDVKM. The V gene lost 7 bases and the J gene lost 5 bases, with 20 bases spanning the gap. CDR3 length: 15 amino acids. The CDR3 region is CASTHPPGRAYGYTF. The DNA of the CDR3 is TGTGCCAGCACCCACCCCCCAGGGAGGGCTTATGGCTACACCTTC.

The V call is TRBV5-1, the J call TRBJ2-1, with D possibly matching TRBD2 (7 bases). Germline V gene data show CDR1 as SGHRS and CDR2 as YFSETQ. The CDR3 totals 15 residues. V lost 0 bases and J 5 bases, leaving 12 bases between the germline ends. CDR3 residues: CASSLVAGAHNEQFF. The CDR3 coding sequence is TGCGCCAGCAGCTTGGTGGCGGGGGCACACAATGAGCAGTTCTTC.

This chain links TRBV6-1 with TRBJ2-4; perhaps TRBD1 as D (6 bases). Germline CDR1 reads MNHNS; CDR2 reads SASEGT. The CDR3 runs 15 residues. The V and J ends lost 2 bases and 3 bases respectively, with 11 bases between them. The CDR3 sequence: CASSELGRGKNIQYF. CDR3 DNA: TGTGCCAGCAGTGAATTGGGCAGGGGCAAAAACATTCAGTACTTC.

The chain employs TRBV12-3 or TRBV12-4 and TRBJ1-2, with TRBD1 identical over 7 bases. There are 15 residues in the CDR3. V shed 5 bases, J shed 0 bases, and the junction held 6 bases outside the gene matches. In DNA, the CDR3 is TGTGCCAGCAGTGCTCTTCAGGGGGCTAACTATGGCTACACCTTC. Protein product: CASSALQGANYGYTF.

This clonotype was counted ten times or more. V is TRBV11-1 and J is TRBJ2-7, with D hard to call. The V end was cut by 5 bases, the J end by 2 bases, with 13 bases between. Germline V gene lookup returns CDR1 SGHAT and CDR2 FQDESV (reference sequence). CDR3 length: 14 residues. CDR3 sequence reads: CASSRRRFPYEQYF. In nucleotides, the CDR3 is TGTGCCAGCAGCAGACGGCGTTTTCCCTACGAGCAGTACTTC.

CDR3 sequence: CSASGRSETQYF. CDR3 nucleotides: TGCAGTGCTAGTGGCCGGTCAGAGACCCAGTACTTC. This chain joins TRBV20-1 and TRBJ2-5, with D unclear. The germline V gene has CDR1 DFQATT and CDR2 SNEGSKA (reference sequence). V dropped 3 bases and J dropped 4 bases, with 9 bases sitting between them. The CDR3 extends over 12 amino acids.

This clonotype was observed many times. The chain links TRBV7-9 to TRBJ2-3; TRBD2 is a possible D gene (5 bases). Trimming stripped 5 bases from V and 4 bases from J, with 10 bases between. The V gene's germline CDR1 is SEHNR and CDR2 FQNEAQ (reference sequence). This CDR3 comprises 13 residues. CDR3 nucleotide sequence: TGTGCCAGCAGCGCTATCGGGGCAGATACGCAGTATTTT. This encodes CASSAIGADTQYF. The complete variable domain, with remaining parts taken from reference TRBV7-9 and TRBJ2-3, reads DTGVSQNPRHKITKRGQNVTFRCDPISEHNRLYWYRQTLGQGPEFLTYFQNEAQLEKSRLLSDRFSAERPKGSFSTLEIQRTEQGDSAMYLCASSAIGADTQYFGPGTRLTVL.

The chain's CDR3 is CASRDLLKGTNEKLFF. CDR3 nucleotides: TGTGCCAGCCGGGATTTACTTAAGGGAACTAATGAAAAACTGTTTTTT. The chain joins TRBV19 to TRBJ1-4; D is unclear. The CDR3 loop spans 16 amino acids. Per germline, CDR1 LNHDA and CDR2 SQIVND (reference sequence). With 9 bases removed from V and 1 base from J, the gap between germline ends came to 18 bases.

This clonotype was detected only a few times. V usage is TRBV3-1 and J usage is TRBJ2-3, with 8 nucleotides matching TRBD1. There are 15 residues in the CDR3. The V segment lost 1 base and the J segment 0 bases; nucleotides outside the gene matches: 0. CDR1 LGHDT and CDR2 YNNKEL come from the germline V gene (reference sequence). The DNA for the CDR3 is TGTGCCAGCAGCCAAGGGGACAGGAGCACAGATACGCAGTATTTT. As protein: CASSQGDRSTDTQYF.

On this clonotype itself: This may be a read error, as it is one base from a much larger clone. V is TRBV7-2 and J is TRBJ2-7; the D is unclear. Germline V CDR1 and CDR2: SGHTA, FQGNSA. The ends were cut back, 1 base at V and 2 bases at J, with 6 bases in the middle. The CDR3 runs 13 residues. In DNA, the CDR3 is TGTGCCAGCAGCTTAGACTTCACCTACGAGCAGTACTTC. It specifies CASSLDFTYEQYF.

This clonotype has just a few counts. The genes are TRBV7-6 and TRBJ2-1; 12 nucleotides align to TRBD2. Germline-derived CDR1 and CDR2 are SGHVS and FNYEAQ. The CDR3 has 16 amino acids. With V trimmed by 5 bases and J by 8 bases, 10 bases remained unmatched. The CDR3 loop reads CASSQVTSGSVYEQFF. CDR3 bases: TGTGCCAGCAGCCAAGTGACTAGCGGGAGCGTCTATGAGCAGTTCTTC. Combining the CDR3 with reference TRBV7-6 and TRBJ2-1 gives the whole variable domain GAGVSQSPRYKVTKRGQDVALRCDPISGHVSLYWYRQALGQGPEFLTYFNYEAQQDKSGLPNDRFSAERPEGSISTLTIQRTEQRDSAMYRCASSQVTSGSVYEQFFGPGTRLTVL.

A few counts support this clonotype. This sequence joins TRBV6-1 and TRBJ2-7; D is tentatively TRBD1 or TRBD2 (6 bases each). The CDR3 is 13 residues long. Trimming left V 6 bases short and J 0 bases short, with 9 bases between. Germline V gene lookup returns CDR1 MNHNS and CDR2 SASEGT. The CDR3 spells CASSGGDSYEQYF. DNA of the CDR3: TGTGCCAGCAGCGGGGGCGACTCCTACGAGCAGTACTTC.

The chain joins TRBV5-6 to TRBJ2-7, with D unclear. Germline lookup yields CDR1 SGHDT and CDR2 YYEEEE. Between the trimmed V and J ends, which lost 1 base and 3 bases, there was a span of 11 bases. The CDR3 has 14 amino acids. CDR3 in amino acids: CASSLSARNYEQYF. DNA for the CDR3: TGTGCCAGCAGCTTGTCTGCCAGGAACTACGAGCAGTACTTC.

V gene TRBV29-1 combines with J gene TRBJ1-3; a weak D match, TRBD1 (5 bases). The V end was cut by 8 bases, the J end by 4 bases, with 18 bases between. This CDR3 region has 14 residues. Germline V lookup: CDR1 SQVTM, CDR2 ANQGSEA. The CDR3 coding sequence is TGCAGCCCCCGACCTCAGGGAAAGGGAAACACCATATATTTT. Encoded protein: CSPRPQGKGNTIYF. Full variable domain (outside the CDR3, taken from reference TRBV29-1 and TRBJ1-3): SAVISQKPSRDICQRGTSLTIQCQVDSQVTMMFWYRQQPGQSLTLIATANQGSEATYESGFVIDKFPISRPNLTFSTLTVSNMSPEDSSIYLCSPRPQGKGNTIYFGEGSWLTVV.

The chain is built from TRBV5-4 and TRBJ2-1; D may correspond to TRBD1 or TRBD2 (5 bases each). V dropped 2 bases and J dropped 10 bases, with 10 bases sitting between them. The length of the CDR3 is 12 residues. The germline V gene has CDR1 SGHNT and CDR2 YYREEE (reference sequence). For the CDR3, the DNA is TGTGCCAGCAGCTTTGGGACCACCGAGCAGTTCTTC. Its translation is CASSFGTTEQFF.

A few counts support this clonotype. This chain links TRBV7-3 with TRBJ2-1; TRBD1 agrees at 11 bases. The CDR3 is 16 amino acids. CDR1 is SGHTA and CDR2 is FQGTGA in the germline V gene. The V segment lost 4 bases and the J segment 6 bases; nucleotides outside the gene matches: 8. The CDR3 nucleotides are TGTGCCAGCAGCTATTTGGACAGGGGGCTAGGCAATGAGCAGTTCTTC. The encoded protein is CASSYLDRGLGNEQFF.

This clonotype was observed a handful of times. V gene TRBV3-1 combines with J gene TRBJ2-5; 11 positions match TRBD1. The CDR3 runs 15 residues. Germline loops: CDR1 LGHDT, CDR2 YNNKEL (reference sequence). The trim removed 10 bases at V and 7 bases at J, leaving 14 bases unmatched. The CDR3: CATSDPGTGGWTQYF. The CDR3 coding sequence is TGTGCCACCAGTGATCCCGGGACAGGGGGGTGGACCCAGTACTTC.

The rearrangement links TRBV2 to TRBJ1-2; D gene unclear. The CDR3 has 13 residues. The V end lost 3 bases, the J end lost 8 bases, and 13 bases lay between the germline ends. CDR1 and CDR2 from the germline V gene are SNHLY and FYNNEI. The CDR3 is CASSDPGSWGYTF. The CDR3 DNA reads TGTGCCAGCAGTGACCCCGGAAGTTGGGGCTACACCTTC.

The chain joins TRBV19 to TRBJ2-1, with a tentative D call TRBD2 (6 bases). The CDR3 is 15 residues long. Trimming removed 6 bases from V and 0 bases from J, with 12 bases in between. In germline, CDR1 is LNHDA, CDR2 SQIVND (reference sequence). In DNA form, the CDR3 reads TGTGCCAGTAGACCTCAGACTAGCTCCTACAATGAGCAGTTCTTC. Translated: CASRPQTSSYNEQFF.

This chain joins TRBV6-2 or TRBV6-3 and TRBJ2-3, with D unresolved. CDR1 MNHEY and CDR2 SVGEGT come from the germline V gene. The CDR3 covers 14 residues. V gave up 5 bases and J gave up 2 bases, with 11 bases separating them. The CDR3 region is CASSGVGFTDTQYF. Written as DNA, the CDR3 is TGTGCCAGCAGTGGAGTCGGATTCACAGATACGCAGTATTTT.

The gene calls are TRBV2 and TRBJ2-5; TRBD1 matches 9 bases. Germline CDR1 SNHLY, CDR2 FYNNEI. The V and J ends lost 6 bases and 4 bases, in that order; junction bases with no gene match: 15. The CDR3 consists of 17 residues. The CDR3: CASRPLPGTGRGETQYF. CDR3 nucleotides: TGTGCCAGCAGGCCACTACCCGGGACAGGGAGGGGAGAGACCCAGTACTTC.

This clonotype was seen at least ten times. The chain is built from TRBV2 and TRBJ2-1; D call uncertain. The CDR3 totals 11 residues. V lost 6 bases, J lost 4 bases, and 4 bases lay in between. The germline V gene encodes CDR1 SNHLY and CDR2 FYNNEI. CDR3 residues: CASREYNEQFF. As DNA, the CDR3 is TGTGCCAGCAGAGAATACAATGAGCAGTTCTTC.

This clonotype was seen many times. V gene TRBV28 combines with J gene TRBJ2-7; 7 nucleotides agree with TRBD1. Trimming removed 6 bases from V and 1 base from J; junction bases left unmatched: 3. Germline V lookup: CDR1 MDHEN, CDR2 SYDVKM. This CDR3 spans 13 amino acids. The CDR3 here is CASRKQGSYEQYF. CDR3 DNA sequence: TGTGCCAGCAGGAAACAGGGGTCCTACGAGCAGTACTTC.